Shown below are 17 T cell receptor beta chains from a single sample sequenced in a study of a mutant IDH1 vaccine in newly diagnosed glioma. The method was immunoSEQ multiplex PCR; TCRdb's version includes in-frame clones alone and lacks a portion of them. This table has around 99,000 clones, about 80% appearing once. Time point defined: baseline, week 1 (first vaccination visit). Treatment indicated: pre-vaccination baseline after standard-of-care therapy. Sequenced material: PBMCs, taken from a glioma patient treated with radiotherapy, temozolomide or both. The receptors come from a man aged 35-49 years with glioma.

The chain combines TRBV5-1 with TRBJ1-1; 8 bases are shared with TRBD1. CDR1 is SGHRS, CDR2 YFSETQ, per germline. The CDR3 is 15 amino acids. The V gene end was trimmed by 2 bases and the J gene end by 4 bases; junction bases not matched to a gene: 7. For the CDR3, the DNA is TGCGCCAGCAGCTTAGCGCCAGGGGGCGGCACTGAAGCTTTCTTT. Its protein product is CASSLAPGGGTEAFF.

The J gene is TRBJ2-4, the V gene TRBV19; no firm D call. Germline values: CDR1 LNHDA, CDR2 SQIVND (reference sequence). The CDR3 sequence is 13 residues long. With 5 bases removed from V and 0 bases from J, the gap between germline ends came to 5 bases. The chain's CDR3 is CASSPGAKNIQYF. In nucleotides, the CDR3 is TGTGCCAGTAGTCCCGGAGCCAAAAACATTCAGTACTTC.

In its sample, this clone was seen a few times. J is TRBJ1-1 and V is TRBV30; D is undetermined. Per the germline V gene, CDR1 is GTSNPN and CDR2 is SVGIG (reference sequence). CDR3 length: 13 amino acids. Trimming removed 0 bases at V and 0 bases at J, with 5 bases between. The CDR3 spells CAWSVSMNTEAFF. CDR3 in DNA: TGTGCCTGGAGTGTTTCGATGAACACTGAAGCTTTCTTT.

This rearrangement joins TRBV18 to TRBJ2-7, with 9 bases aligning to TRBD1. Germline V lookup: CDR1 KGHSH, CDR2 LQKENI. The CDR3 is 15 residues long. V lost 2 bases to trimming and J lost 2 bases; unmatched junction nucleotides: 4. The DNA of the CDR3 is TGTGCCAGCTCACCATCCCGGGACAGGGCCTACGAGCAGTACTTC. Protein product: CASSPSRDRAYEQYF. Full variable domain (missing parts from reference TRBV18 and TRBJ2-7): NAGVMQNPRHLVRRRGQEARLRCSPMKGHSHVYWYRQLPEEGLKFMVYLQKENIIDESGMPKERFSAEFPKEGPSILRIQQVVRGDSAAYFCASSPSRDRAYEQYFGPGTRLTVT.

V and J are TRBV25-1 and TRBJ1-2, with D possibly TRBD1 on 5 matching bases. The CDR3 runs 16 residues. V dropped 1 base and J dropped 8 bases, with 20 bases sitting between them. Germline CDR1 MGHDK, CDR2 SYGVNS. In nucleotides, the CDR3 is TGTGCCAGCAGTGAATTGGGAGAGGGGACTGCAGAGGGCTACACCTTC. Translation gives CASSELGEGTAEGYTF.

J is TRBJ2-5 and V is TRBV7-3, with D unresolved. The germline V gene has CDR1 SGHTA and CDR2 FQGTGA. This CDR3 comprises 15 residues. V lost 2 bases to trimming and J lost 2 bases, with 12 bases between them. The CDR3 DNA reads as TGTGCCAGCAGCTTATTCCCCTGGAAACAAGAGACCCAGTACTTC. Translating gives CASSLFPWKQETQYF. Together with reference TRBV7-3 and TRBJ2-5, the CDR3 gives the full variable domain: GAGVSQTPSNKVTEKGKYVELRCDPISGHTALYWYRQSLGQGPEFLIYFQGTGAADDSGLPNDRFFAVRPEGSVSTLKIQRTERGDSAVYLCASSLFPWKQETQYFGPGTRLLVL.

The chain recombines TRBV7-2 with TRBJ2-5; TRBD2 matches 8 bases. The CDR3 is made up of 13 amino acids. With V trimmed by 5 bases and J by 5 bases, 4 bases remained unmatched. CDR1 and CDR2 from the germline V gene are SGHTA and FQGNSA. CDR3 DNA: TGTGCCAGCAGCCTTAGCGGGGAGGAGACCCAGTACTTC. Its translation: CASSLSGEETQYF.

The rearrangement links TRBV7-2 to TRBJ1-5; D might be TRBD1 (6 bases). CDR1 is SGHTA and CDR2 is FQGNSA in the germline V gene. The germline V and J ends were trimmed by 8 bases and 4 bases, with 18 bases remaining between them. The length of the CDR3 is 15 residues. The CDR3 nucleotides read TGTGCCAGCTCCCCGGGAGGGGGAGAGAATCAGCCCCAGCATTTT. This encodes CASSPGGGENQPQHF. The whole variable domain, filled in from reference TRBV7-2 and TRBJ1-5, reads GAGVSQSPSNKVTEKGKDVELRCDPISGHTALYWYRQSLGQGLEFLIYFQGNSAPDKSGLPSDRFSAERTGGSVSTLTIQRTQQEDSAVYLCASSPGGGENQPQHFGDGTRLSIL.

The CDR3 protein is CASRRGEAFF. In DNA, the CDR3 is TGTGCCAGCAGGAGAGGTGAAGCTTTCTTT. V usage is TRBV28 and J usage is TRBJ1-1; no definite D call. Germline assignment: CDR1 MDHEN and CDR2 SYDVKM. This CDR3 region has 10 residues. The V and J ends lost 6 bases and 7 bases respectively, with 6 bases between them.

This clone was seen many times. V usage is TRBV4-1 and J usage is TRBJ1-1; a possible D gene is TRBD1 (5 bases). Germline V CDR1 and CDR2: MGHRA, YSYEKL. The V and J ends lost 0 bases and 6 bases respectively, with 11 bases between them. The CDR3 contains 14 residues. In DNA form, the CDR3 reads TGCGCCAGCAGCCAAGATGGGGGGATCCCTGAAGCTTTCTTT. This sequence encodes CASSQDGGIPEAFF.

The chain uses TRBV7-2 and TRBJ1-5; no firm D call. Germline-derived CDR1 and CDR2 are SGHTA and FQGNSA. Trimming cost V 5 bases and J 4 bases, with 6 bases left between them. This CDR3 is built from 12 residues. The CDR3 reads CASSPENQPQHF. CDR3 sequence (DNA): TGTGCCAGCAGCCCAGAGAATCAGCCCCAGCATTTT.

The V gene is TRBV6-1, the J gene TRBJ1-3; 7 bases map to TRBD1. CDR3 length equals 15 residues. V lost 5 bases to trimming and J lost 6 bases; unmatched junction nucleotides: 10. Germline CDR1 reads MNHNS; CDR2 reads SASEGT. The CDR3 region is CASSKPTGLKNTIYF. DNA of the CDR3: TGTGCCAGCAGTAAGCCGACAGGGCTTAAAAACACCATATATTTT.

The V gene is TRBV4-3, the J gene TRBJ2-7; TRBD2 aligns across 7 bases. The CDR3 runs 14 residues. After removal of 1 base from V and 0 bases from J, the junction contained 0 bases not matched to a gene. From germline, CDR1 is LGHNA and CDR2 YSLEER. CDR3 in amino acids: CASSQGGSSYEQYF. In nucleotides, the CDR3 is TGCGCCAGCAGCCAAGGCGGGAGCTCCTACGAGCAGTACTTC.

In this sample, this clone turned up a few times. The genes are TRBV30 and TRBJ1-5, with 9 bases that match TRBD1. The CDR3 runs to 16 residues. V was clipped by 5 bases and J by 1 base; unmatched bases: 9. Germline CDR1 and CDR2: GTSNPN and SVGIG (reference sequence). This CDR3 reads CAWELQGARSNQPQHF. CDR3 DNA: TGTGCCTGGGAGCTACAGGGGGCGCGGAGCAATCAGCCCCAGCATTTT.

J is TRBJ2-5 and V is TRBV5-4; possibly TRBD1 or TRBD2 for D (5 bases each). V lost 0 bases, J lost 5 bases, and 17 bases lay in between. This CDR3 region has 16 residues. CDR1 is SGHNT, CDR2 YYREEE, per germline (reference sequence). The CDR3 DNA reads as TGTGCCAGCAGCTTGGTCGGTCGGGACCCCGGGGAGACCCAGTACTTC. This translates into CASSLVGRDPGETQYF. Based on the CDR3 plus reference TRBV5-4 and TRBJ2-5, the full variable domain is ETGVTQSPTHLIKTRGQQVTLRCSSQSGHNTVSWYQQALGQGPQFIFQYYREEENGRGNFPPRFSGLQFPNYSSELNVNALELDDSALYLCASSLVGRDPGETQYFGPGTRLLVL.

The table lists this clone with a few counts. The V and J genes are TRBV10-3 and TRBJ1-2; 12 bases are a match to TRBD1. V was clipped by 6 bases and J by 3 bases; unmatched bases: 8. This CDR3 region has 16 residues. Per germline, CDR1 ENHRY and CDR2 SYGVKD. The CDR3, as DNA: TGTGCCATCAGAGGGACAGGGGGCGACGAAGACTATGGCTACACCTTC. Protein: CAIRGTGGDEDYGYTF.

The chain combines TRBV5-5 with TRBJ2-1; 11 positions agree with TRBD2. The junction had 10 bases not matched to a gene; V was cut back by 2 bases and J by 6 bases. Germline CDR1 reads SGHKS; CDR2 reads YYEKEE (reference sequence). This CDR3 comprises 17 residues. The CDR3 region is CASSLRATGLAANEQFF. CDR3 DNA sequence: TGTGCCAGCAGCTTAAGGGCAACGGGACTAGCGGCCAATGAGCAGTTCTTC.